This T cell receptor (beta chain) emerged from a study of CD8 T cells in Susac syndrome. V was pared by 0 bases and J by 4 bases, with 10 bases of the junction left unmatched. Germline lookup yields CDR1 SGDLS and CDR2 YYNGEE. CDR3 length equals 16 residues. RNA totalling roughly 0.45 to 1 ug underwent reverse transcription with random hexamers. A multiplex approach, immunoSEQ multiplex PCR, amplified TCR beta CDR3 across 54 Vbeta and 13 Jbeta. TCRdb re-derived calls from the immunoSEQ multiplex PCR reads in MiXCR, one entry per CDR3 protein. The sample has around 99,000 distinct CDR3 sequences, approximately 96% seen once.

The rearrangement uses TRBV9 and TRBJ2-7; TRBD1 aligns across 7 bases. This receptor was taken from a human donor in good health. Sequenced input: CD4+ T cells from PBMCs. The CDR3: CASSVAGQDGLYEQYF. CDR3 nucleotide sequence: TGTGCCAGCAGCGTAGCCGGACAGGATGGCCTATACGAGCAGTACTTC.